This is a list of T cell receptor beta chains from one sample in a study of CD8 T cells in ankylosing spondylitis. Each CDR3 protein gets one entry after TCRdb re-called the 5' RACE reads with MiXCR. Found here are approximately 440,000 distinct CDR3 sequences, 17% of them singletons; the top ten hold 1%. Sequenced sample: blood, either unsorted or a sorted T cell fraction (not recorded which). These receptors came from a male donor with ankylosing spondylitis. The conserved cysteine and the conserved F or W are not part of the CDR3 here. The D gene is left open where the match is weak.

13 TRBV5-1 TRBD2 ASSPGLGVADTQY
11 TRBV12-3/TRBV12-4 . ASRSYQGLEQY
14 TRBV28 TRBD1 ASRPIGTVATGELF
11 TRBV5-1 . ASSLRILETQY
13 TRBV29-1 TRBD2 SVERRSGRGNEQF
11 TRBV2 TRBD1 ASNPDRTYEQY
15 TRBV7-9 TRBD2 ASSLLERLAGANEQF
13 TRBV11-3 TRBD1 ASSTGTGSTDTQY
14 TRBV4-3 . ASSQALQGTNEKLF
15 TRBV24-1 TRBD1 ATSPGPGQVNTGELF
15 TRBV4-1 TRBD1 ASSQRDSQTQFRKAF
15 TRBV7-8 TRBD2 ASSRKLTSDYLDEQF
10 TRBV12-3/TRBV12-4 TRBD2 ASSFPSGEQY
13 TRBV5-1 . ASSLTGQANEKLF
12 TRBV12-3/TRBV12-4 TRBD1 ASRPTGQHYEQY